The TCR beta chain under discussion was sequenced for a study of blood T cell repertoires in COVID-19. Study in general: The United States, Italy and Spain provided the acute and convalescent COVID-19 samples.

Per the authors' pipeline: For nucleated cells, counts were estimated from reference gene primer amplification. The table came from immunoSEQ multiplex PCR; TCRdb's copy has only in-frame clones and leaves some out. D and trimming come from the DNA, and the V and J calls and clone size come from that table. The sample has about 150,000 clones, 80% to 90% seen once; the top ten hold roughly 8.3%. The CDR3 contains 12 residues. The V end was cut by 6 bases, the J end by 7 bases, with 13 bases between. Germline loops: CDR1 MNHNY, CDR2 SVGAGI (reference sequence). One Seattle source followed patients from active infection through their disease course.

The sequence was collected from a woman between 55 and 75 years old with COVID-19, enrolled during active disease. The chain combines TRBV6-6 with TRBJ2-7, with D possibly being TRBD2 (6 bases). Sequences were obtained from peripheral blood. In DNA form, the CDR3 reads TGTGCCAGCAGCCCAGCGGGCGGGGAGCAGTACGTC. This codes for CASSPAGGEQYV.